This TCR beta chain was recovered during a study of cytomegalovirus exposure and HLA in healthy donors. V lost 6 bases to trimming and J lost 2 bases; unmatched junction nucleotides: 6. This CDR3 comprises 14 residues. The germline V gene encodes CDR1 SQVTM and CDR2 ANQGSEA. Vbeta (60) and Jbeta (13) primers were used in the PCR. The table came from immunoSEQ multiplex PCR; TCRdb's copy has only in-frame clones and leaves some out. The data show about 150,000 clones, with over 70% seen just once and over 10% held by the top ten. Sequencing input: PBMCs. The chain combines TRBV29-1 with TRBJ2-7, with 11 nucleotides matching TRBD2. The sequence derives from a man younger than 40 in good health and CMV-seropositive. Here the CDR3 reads CSVVLAGETYEQYF. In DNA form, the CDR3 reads TGCAGCGTGGTACTAGCGGGAGAGACCTACGAGCAGTACTTC.